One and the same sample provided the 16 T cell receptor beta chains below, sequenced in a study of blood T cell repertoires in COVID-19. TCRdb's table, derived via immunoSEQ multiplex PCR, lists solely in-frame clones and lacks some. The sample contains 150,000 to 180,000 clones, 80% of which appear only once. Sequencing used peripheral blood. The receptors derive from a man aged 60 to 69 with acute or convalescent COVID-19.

CDR3 sequence: CASSQLGQPNTGELFF. Written as DNA, the CDR3 is TGTGCCAGCAGCCAACTAGGACAGCCGAACACCGGGGAGCTGTTTTTT. The chain has TRBV3-1 (or the pseudogene TRBV3-2) and TRBJ2-2; possibly TRBD1 for D (6 bases). The germline V gene encodes CDR1 LGHDT and CDR2 YNNKEL (reference sequence). CDR3 length: 16 residues. V was clipped by 2 bases and J by 0 bases, with 10 bases between them.

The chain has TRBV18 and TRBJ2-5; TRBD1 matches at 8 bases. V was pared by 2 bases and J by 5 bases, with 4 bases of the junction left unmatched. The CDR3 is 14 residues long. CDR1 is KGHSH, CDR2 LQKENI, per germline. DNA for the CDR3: TGTGCCAGCTCACCAGGGTCAGGGGGCGAGACCCAGTACTTC. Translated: CASSPGSGGETQYF.

For the CDR3, the DNA is TGTGCCAGTAGTATGAGGGGGTATGATCAGCCCCAGCATTTT. Protein sequence: CASSMRGYDQPQHF. The chain joins TRBV19 to TRBJ1-5; a possible D gene is TRBD1 (6 bases). Trimming shortened V by 3 bases and J by 5 bases, and 11 bases separated the two germline ends. This CDR3 is built from 14 residues. In germline, CDR1 is LNHDA, CDR2 SQIVND (reference sequence).

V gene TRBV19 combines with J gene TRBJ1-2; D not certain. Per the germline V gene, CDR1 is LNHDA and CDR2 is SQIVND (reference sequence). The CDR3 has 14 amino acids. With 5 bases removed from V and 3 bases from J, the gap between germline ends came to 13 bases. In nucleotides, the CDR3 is TGTGCCAGTAGTTCAGGCGGGAGATACTATGGCTACACCTTC. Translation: CASSSGGRYYGYTF.

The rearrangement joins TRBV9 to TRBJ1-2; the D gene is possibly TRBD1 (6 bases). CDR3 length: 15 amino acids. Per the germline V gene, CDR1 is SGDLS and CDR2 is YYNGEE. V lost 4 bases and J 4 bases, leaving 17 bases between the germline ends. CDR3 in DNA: TGTGCCAGCAGCCCGAGCCCTACAGGGACCTATGGCTACACCTTC. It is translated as CASSPSPTGTYGYTF. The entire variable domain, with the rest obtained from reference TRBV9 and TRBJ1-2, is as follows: DSGVTQTPKHLITATGQRVTLRCSPRSGDLSVYWYQQSLDQGLQFLIQYYNGEERAKGNILERFSAQQFPDLHSELNLSSLELGDSALYFCASSPSPTGTYGYTFGSGTRLTVV.

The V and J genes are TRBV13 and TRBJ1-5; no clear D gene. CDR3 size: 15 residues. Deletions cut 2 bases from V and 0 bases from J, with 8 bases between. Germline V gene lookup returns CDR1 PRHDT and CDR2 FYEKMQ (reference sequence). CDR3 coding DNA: TGTGCCAGCAGCTTACGGGGTTATAGCAATCAGCCCCAGCATTTT. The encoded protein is CASSLRGYSNQPQHF.

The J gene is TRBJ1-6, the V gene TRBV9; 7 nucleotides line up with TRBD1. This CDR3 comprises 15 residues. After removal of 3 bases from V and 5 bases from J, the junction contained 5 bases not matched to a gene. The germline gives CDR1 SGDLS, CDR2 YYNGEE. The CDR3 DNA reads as TGTGCCAGCAGCGCCCTGGGACAGAATAATTCACCCCTCCACTTT. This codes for CASSALGQNNSPLHF.

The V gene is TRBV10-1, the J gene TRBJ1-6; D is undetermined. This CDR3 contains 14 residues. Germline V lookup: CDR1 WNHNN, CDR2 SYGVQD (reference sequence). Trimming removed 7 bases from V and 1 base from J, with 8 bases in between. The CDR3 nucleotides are TGCGCCAGCACGAGGGTATCCTATAATTCACCCCTCCACTTT. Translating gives CASTRVSYNSPLHF.

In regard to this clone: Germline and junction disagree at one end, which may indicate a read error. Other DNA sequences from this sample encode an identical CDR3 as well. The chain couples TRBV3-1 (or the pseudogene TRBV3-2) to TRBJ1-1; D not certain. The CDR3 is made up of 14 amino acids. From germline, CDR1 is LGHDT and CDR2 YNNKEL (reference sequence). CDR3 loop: CASSQLGSGTEAFF. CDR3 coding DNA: TGTGCCAGCAGTCAGTTAGGGAGCGGAACTGAAGCCTTCTTT.

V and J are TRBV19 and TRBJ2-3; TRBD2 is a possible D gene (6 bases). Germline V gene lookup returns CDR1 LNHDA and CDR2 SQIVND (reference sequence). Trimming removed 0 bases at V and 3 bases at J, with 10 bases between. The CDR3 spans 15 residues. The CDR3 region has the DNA TGTGCCAGTAGTATAGAGTGGGGGAGGACAGATACGCAGTATTTT. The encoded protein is CASSIEWGRTDTQYF.

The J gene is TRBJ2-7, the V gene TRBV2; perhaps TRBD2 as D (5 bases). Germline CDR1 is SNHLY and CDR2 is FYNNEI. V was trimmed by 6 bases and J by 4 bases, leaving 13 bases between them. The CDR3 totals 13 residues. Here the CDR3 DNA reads TGTGCCAGCAGCCCGGACGGGAAATACGAGCAGTACTTC. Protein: CASSPDGKYEQYF.

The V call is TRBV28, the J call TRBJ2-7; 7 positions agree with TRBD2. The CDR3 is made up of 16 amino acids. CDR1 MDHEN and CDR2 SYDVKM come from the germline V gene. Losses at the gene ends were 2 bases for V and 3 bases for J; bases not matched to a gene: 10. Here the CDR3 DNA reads TGTGCCAGCAGTTTAATCGGTAGCGGGCACGGCTACGAGCAGTACTTC. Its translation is CASSLIGSGHGYEQYF.

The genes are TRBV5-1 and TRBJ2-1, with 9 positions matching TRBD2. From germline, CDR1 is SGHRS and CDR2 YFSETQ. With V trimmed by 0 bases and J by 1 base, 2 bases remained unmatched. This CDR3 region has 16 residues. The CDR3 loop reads CASSLEAGGSYNEQFF. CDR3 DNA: TGCGCCAGCAGCTTGGAAGCGGGAGGTTCCTACAATGAGCAGTTCTTC.

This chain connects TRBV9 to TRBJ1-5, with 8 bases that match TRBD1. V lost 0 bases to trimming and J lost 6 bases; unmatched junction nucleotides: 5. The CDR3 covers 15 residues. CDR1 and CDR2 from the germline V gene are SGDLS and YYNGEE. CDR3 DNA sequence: TGTGCCAGCAGCGTAGGGGACAGGTTGAGTCAGCCCCAGCATTTT. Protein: CASSVGDRLSQPQHF.

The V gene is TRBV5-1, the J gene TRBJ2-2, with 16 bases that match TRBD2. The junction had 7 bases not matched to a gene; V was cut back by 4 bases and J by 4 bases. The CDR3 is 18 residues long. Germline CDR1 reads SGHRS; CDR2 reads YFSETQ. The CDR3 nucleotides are TGCGCCAGCAGCCCCGGGACTAGCGGGGGGGCAGGCACCGGGGAGCTGTTTTTT. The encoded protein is CASSPGTSGGAGTGELFF.

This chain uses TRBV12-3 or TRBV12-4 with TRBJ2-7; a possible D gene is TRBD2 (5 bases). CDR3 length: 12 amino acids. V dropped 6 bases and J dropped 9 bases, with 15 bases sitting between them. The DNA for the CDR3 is TGTGCCAGCAGGATGAATCTCGGGGTGCAGTACTTC. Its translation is CASRMNLGVQYF.